Below, 23 T cell receptor beta chains from the same sample are listed, as sequenced in a study of T-cell reconstitution after alpha-beta-depleted transplantation in children. During its preparation, the TCRbeta library received unique molecular identifiers. MiXCR, run by TCRdb on the PCR reads, gives a single entry per CDR3 protein. The sample records 600,000 or so distinct CDR3 sequences, 20% to 25% being singletons. The material was PBMCs, mostly from graft donor cells, obtained 360 days after TCRalphabeta/CD19-depleted stem cell transplant. The origin of the receptors is a boy in the first two years of life who had a stem cell transplant for acute myeloid leukemia, so the T cells may come from the graft donor.

This clonotype has only a few counts. The rearrangement uses TRBV7-9 and TRBJ2-7; D perhaps matches TRBD2 (6 bases). V was pared by 1 base and J by 6 bases, with 13 bases between. This CDR3 spans 14 amino acids. Germline V gene lookup returns CDR1 SEHNR and CDR2 FQNEAQ (reference sequence). CDR3 sequence reads: CASSLDGGEIEQYF. The CDR3 DNA reads as TGTGCCAGCAGCTTAGATGGCGGGGAGATCGAGCAGTACTTC.

This clonotype turned up a few times. The gene calls are TRBV12-3 or TRBV12-4 and TRBJ2-3; D unresolved. V lost 7 bases to trimming and J lost 0 bases, with 14 bases between them. The CDR3 consists of 15 residues. The CDR3 DNA sequence: TGTGCCAGCACCCTCCGGGCTACTAGCACAGATACGCAGTATTTT. This translates into CASTLRATSTDTQYF.

This clonotype showed up many times. The CDR3 nucleotides read TGCGCCAGCAGCTTAACCTGGGACAGCTACAATGAGCAGTTCTTC. Translation gives CASSLTWDSYNEQFF. The genes are TRBV5-1 and TRBJ2-1, with 7 nucleotides matching TRBD1. CDR1 SGHRS and CDR2 YFSETQ come from the germline V gene. The CDR3 extends over 15 amino acids. V trimming: 2 bases; J trimming: 3 bases; junction bases outside the gene matches: 5.

The table lists this clonotype with a count of one. The chain carries TRBV4-2 and TRBJ2-3; D possibly uses TRBD1 or TRBD2 (5 bases each). Germline loops: CDR1 LGHNA, CDR2 YNFKEQ. The CDR3 has 17 residues. Deletions cut 1 base from V and 4 bases from J, with 18 bases between. The CDR3 protein is CASSQGAPGRLADTQYF. The CDR3 nucleotides are TGTGCCAGCAGCCAAGGAGCCCCGGGACGTTTGGCAGATACGCAGTATTTT.

The V gene is TRBV10-3, the J gene TRBJ2-7, with D possibly being TRBD1 (6 bases). The length of the CDR3 is 11 residues. V was shortened by 6 bases and J by 7 bases, with 10 bases between the two germline ends. Germline CDR1 reads ENHRY; CDR2 reads SYGVKD. CDR3 nucleotides: TGTGCCATCAGCACAGGGAATGAGCAGTACGTC. Its translation: CAISTGNEQYV.

This chain connects TRBV5-1 to TRBJ2-7, with a weak D call TRBD2 (5 bases). The CDR3 sequence is 17 residues long. CDR1 SGHRS and CDR2 YFSETQ come from the germline V gene. V lost 4 bases and J 4 bases, leaving 24 bases between the germline ends. The CDR3 loop reads CASSPLRVPIALYEQYV. The CDR3 bases are TGCGCCAGCAGCCCCCTTCGGGTTCCCATAGCGCTGTACGAGCAGTACGTC.

The chain uses TRBV20-1 and TRBJ2-7, with D unresolved. The V end lost 6 bases, the J end lost 0 bases, and 15 bases lay between the germline ends. The germline V gene encodes CDR1 DFQATT and CDR2 SNEGSKA (reference sequence). CDR3 length: 14 residues. The CDR3 sequence: CSADRSSSSYEQYV. In nucleotides, the CDR3 is TGCAGTGCCGACCGGTCATCCAGCTCCTACGAGCAGTACGTC.

The chain employs TRBV20-1 and TRBJ1-5; TRBD1 is a possible D gene (5 bases). The CDR3 is 16 residues long. The germline V gene encodes CDR1 DFQATT and CDR2 SNEGSKA (reference sequence). The germline V and J ends were trimmed by 0 bases and 0 bases, with 12 bases remaining between them. This CDR3 reads CSAREAGGYSNQPQHF. The CDR3 nucleotides read TGCAGTGCTAGAGAGGCGGGGGGGTATAGCAATCAGCCCCAGCATTTT.

This clonotype occurred many times. This chain links TRBV5-1 with TRBJ2-2; D remains ambiguous. In germline, CDR1 is SGHRS, CDR2 YFSETQ. The CDR3 spans 15 residues. The V end lost 4 bases, the J end lost 0 bases, and 10 bases lay between the germline ends. In DNA form, the CDR3 reads TGCGCCAGCAGCAGAGGTCCCCCGAACACCGGGGAGCTGTTTTTT. It codes for CASSRGPPNTGELFF.

Only a few counts were recorded for this clonotype. The V gene is TRBV20-1, the J gene TRBJ2-1; D possibly corresponds to TRBD2 (7 bases). The length of the CDR3 is 15 residues. Germline-derived CDR1 and CDR2 are DFQATT and SNEGSKA (reference sequence). With 3 bases removed from V and 2 bases from J, the gap between germline ends came to 14 bases. As DNA, the CDR3 is TGCAGTGCTAGCCGGGGGGCCGGTACCTACAATGAGCAGTTCTTC. This translates into CSASRGAGTYNEQFF.

Ten or more counts support this clonotype. The rearrangement joins TRBV15 to TRBJ1-5; no clear D. The V end lost 8 bases, the J end lost 7 bases, and 9 bases lay between the germline ends. Germline V gives CDR1 LNHNV, CDR2 YYDKDF (reference sequence). The CDR3 length is 11 residues. The CDR3 sequence is CATGEAQPQHF. In nucleotides, the CDR3 is TGTGCCACCGGGGAAGCACAGCCCCAGCATTTT.

This clonotype was counted at least ten times. This chain joins TRBV5-1 and TRBJ2-5; TRBD1 might be the D (6 bases). This CDR3 is built from 13 residues. Trimming left V 7 bases short and J 1 base short, with 11 bases between. CDR1 and CDR2 from the germline V gene are SGHRS and YFSETQ. As DNA, the CDR3 is TGCGCCAGCTTTAACAGGGCCCAAGAGACCCAGTACTTC. Translated, it gives CASFNRAQETQYF. Full variable domain (outside the CDR3, taken from reference TRBV5-1 and TRBJ2-5): KAGVTQTPRYLIKTRGQQVTLSCSPISGHRSVSWYQQTPGQGLQFLFEYFSETQRNKGNFPGRFSGRQFSNSRSEMNVSTLELGDSALYLCASFNRAQETQYFGPGTRLLVL.

The chain couples TRBV6-1 to TRBJ2-1, with 9 positions matching TRBD1. After removal of 6 bases from V and 7 bases from J, the junction contained 10 bases not matched to a gene. Germline-derived CDR1 and CDR2 are MNHNS and SASEGT. The CDR3 is 15 residues long. The CDR3 region is CASSEPGQGKNEQFF. The CDR3 DNA reads as TGTGCCAGCAGCGAACCGGGACAGGGAAAAAATGAGCAGTTCTTC.

This chain joins TRBV20-1 and TRBJ2-1; 8 nucleotides line up with TRBD1. This CDR3 has 15 residues. V shed 3 bases, J shed 2 bases, and the junction held 6 bases outside the gene matches. Germline CDR1 and CDR2: DFQATT and SNEGSKA (reference sequence). The CDR3 loop reads CSASWTGNTYNEQFF. For the CDR3, the DNA is TGCAGTGCTAGTTGGACAGGGAACACCTACAATGAGCAGTTCTTC.

The CDR3 DNA sequence: TGCGCCAGCAGCCCCCTCGGGACCCTCACGGAGACCCAGTACTTC. Translation gives CASSPLGTLTETQYF. This chain links TRBV4-1 with TRBJ2-5, with D perhaps given as TRBD1 or TRBD2 (5 bases each). The V end lost 4 bases, the J end lost 5 bases, and 17 bases lay between the germline ends. The CDR3 has 15 residues. CDR1 is MGHRA, CDR2 YSYEKL, per germline.

The V gene is TRBV20-1, the J gene TRBJ2-3; D assignment may be TRBD1 or TRBD2 (6 bases each). CDR3 length: 14 amino acids. CDR1 DFQATT and CDR2 SNEGSKA come from the germline V gene (reference sequence). The V and J ends lost 3 bases and 4 bases respectively, with 14 bases between them. CDR3 coding DNA: TGCAGTGCTAGGGCTACGGGGGCCCCAGATACGCAGTATTTT. Translating it yields CSARATGAPDTQYF.

The chain has TRBV4-2 and TRBJ2-3; unclear D gene. Trimming shortened V by 1 base and J by 0 bases, and 20 bases separated the two germline ends. CDR3 length equals 19 residues. Germline V gene data show CDR1 as LGHNA and CDR2 as YNFKEQ. The CDR3 DNA follows: TGTGCCAGCAGCCAAGCTGGGGTATCAACACAACTCAGCACAGATACGCAGTATTTT. It codes for CASSQAGVSTQLSTDTQYF.

The genes are TRBV6-6 and TRBJ1-4, with TRBD1 matching over 7 bases. The V and J ends lost 0 bases and 11 bases, in that order; junction bases with no gene match: 3. This CDR3 is built from 13 residues. The V gene's germline CDR1 is MNHNY and CDR2 SVGAGI (reference sequence). CDR3 sequence reads: CASSYSYRGKLFF. DNA of the CDR3: TGTGCCAGCAGTTACTCTTACAGGGGCAAACTGTTTTTT.

The table lists this clonotype with a few counts. The J gene is TRBJ1-4, the V gene TRBV6-5; 7 nucleotides agree with TRBD1. With V trimmed by 6 bases and J by 3 bases, 10 bases remained unmatched. Per the germline V gene, CDR1 is MNHEY and CDR2 is SVGAGI. The CDR3 is 16 amino acids. The CDR3 sequence is CASSSHPGTANEKLFF. The CDR3 DNA is TGTGCCAGCAGCTCCCATCCCGGGACAGCTAATGAAAAACTGTTTTTT.

This clonotype was detected many times. The V gene is TRBV7-7, the J gene TRBJ2-7; D is undetermined. The CDR3 totals 14 residues. Per the germline V gene, CDR1 is SSHAT and CDR2 is FNYEAQ (reference sequence). Trimming cost V 1 base and J 2 bases, with 9 bases left between them. The CDR3 DNA reads TGTGCCAGCAGCTTAGAGGAGAACCCCTACGAGCAGTACTTC. Its protein is CASSLEENPYEQYF.

Many counts were recorded for this clonotype. The chain combines TRBV5-6 with TRBJ2-7, with D perhaps matching TRBD1 or TRBD2 (5 bases each). Trimming cost V 6 bases and J 3 bases, with 13 bases left between them. The CDR3 sequence is 13 residues long. Germline lookup yields CDR1 SGHDT and CDR2 YYEEEE. The CDR3: CASKSGPSYEQYF. The CDR3 nucleotides read TGTGCCAGCAAGTCGGGACCGAGCTACGAGCAGTACTTC.

This clonotype was seen only a few times. This chain joins TRBV28 and TRBJ1-5; no clear D. Trimming shortened V by 2 bases and J by 10 bases, and 12 bases separated the two germline ends. CDR3 length equals 13 residues. Germline CDR1 and CDR2: MDHEN and SYDVKM. The CDR3 nucleotides read TGTGCCAGCAGTTTAGAGGCTCGGCGACCCCAGCATTTT. Translation gives CASSLEARRPQHF. The full variable domain, in which reference TRBV28 and TRBJ1-5 provide the parts outside the CDR3, is DVKVTQSSRYLVKRTGEKVFLECVQDMDHENMFWYRQDPGLGLRLIYFSYDVKMKEKGDIPEGYSVSREKKERFSLILESASTNQTSMYLCASSLEARRPQHFGDGTRLSIL.

The gene calls are TRBV12-3 or TRBV12-4 and TRBJ2-3, with TRBD2 identical over 7 bases. The CDR3 runs to 17 residues. V was pared by 3 bases and J by 5 bases, with 14 bases of the junction left unmatched. In DNA, the CDR3 is TGTGCCAGCAGTTTCCCACCGGGACCCCGGGGGGAAGATACGCAGTATTTT. As protein: CASSFPPGPRGEDTQYF.